The 8 T cell receptor beta chains below all came from one sample that was sequenced in a study of CD8 T cells in ankylosing spondylitis. Study findings and constraints: Apparently characteristic of ankylosing spondylitis blood was a TCR beta motif (roughly 8 highly homologous variants).

Their cognate antigens are unknown. Using its own MiXCR run on the 5' RACE reads, TCRdb lists one record per CDR3 protein. The data show 500,000 to 550,000 distinct CDR3 sequences, approximately 12% seen once. The sequencing input was blood, either unsorted or a sorted T cell fraction (not recorded which). These TCRs come from a male donor with ankylosing spondylitis.

Only one count was recorded for this clonotype. This sequence joins TRBV6-2 or TRBV6-3 and TRBJ1-5; tentative D call: TRBD1 (6 bases). Trimming stripped 4 bases from V and 0 bases from J, with 10 bases between. CDR3 length: 15 amino acids. The V gene's germline CDR1 is MNHEY and CDR2 SVGEGT. The CDR3 here is CASSLLQGSNQPQHF. CDR3 DNA sequence: TGTGCCAGCAGTTTACTACAGGGTAGCAATCAGCCCCAGCATTTT.

The genes are TRBV5-1 and TRBJ1-2, with TRBD1 identical over 9 bases. With V trimmed by 3 bases and J by 6 bases, 0 bases remained unmatched. In germline, CDR1 is SGHRS, CDR2 YFSETQ. CDR3 length: 12 amino acids. DNA of the CDR3: TGCGCCAGCAGCTGGGACAGGGATGGCTACACCTTC. Its translation is CASSWDRDGYTF.

This clonotype was counted a few times. The chain combines TRBV29-1 with TRBJ1-2; possible D gene TRBD1, 5 bases. V lost 4 bases to trimming and J lost 4 bases, with 16 bases between them. This CDR3 contains 14 residues. Germline V lookup: CDR1 SQVTM, CDR2 ANQGSEA. CDR3 residues: CSVGAGIVGYGYTF. CDR3 in DNA: TGCAGCGTTGGCGCAGGGATCGTCGGCTATGGCTACACCTTC.

The chain employs TRBV10-2 and TRBJ2-1; 8 nucleotides line up with TRBD2. There are 17 residues in the CDR3. Germline-derived CDR1 and CDR2 are WSHSY and SAAADI. The trim removed 6 bases at V and 5 bases at J, leaving 15 bases unmatched. DNA of the CDR3: TGCGCCAGCAGACCCCTGGGGGGAGCGGGAGTGGACAATGAGCAGTTCTTC. Amino acids: CASRPLGGAGVDNEQFF.

The V and J genes are TRBV7-9 and TRBJ2-7; D call uncertain. V was cut by 5 bases and J by 4 bases, with 12 bases left in between. CDR1 and CDR2 (germline): SEHNR, FQNEAQ (reference sequence). The CDR3 totals 13 residues. CDR3 sequence (DNA): TGTGCCAGCAGCCGACCGGAAACATACGAGCAGTACTTC. The encoded protein is CASSRPETYEQYF. The entire variable domain, with the rest obtained from reference TRBV7-9 and TRBJ2-7, is as follows: DTGVSQNPRHKITKRGQNVTFRCDPISEHNRLYWYRQTLGQGPEFLTYFQNEAQLEKSRLLSDRFSAERPKGSFSTLEIQRTEQGDSAMYLCASSRPETYEQYFGPGTRLTVT.

This chain joins TRBV21-1 and TRBJ2-3; the table's D call TRBD2 went unverified against the DNA. TRBV21-1 is a pseudogene locus. The CDR3 contains 16 residues. CDR3 loop: CASSITSGRGPDTQYF. In DNA form, the CDR3 reads TGTGCCAGCAGCATCACTAGCGGGAGAGGCCCAGATACGCAGTATTTT.

This chain joins TRBV2 and TRBJ2-5; D might be TRBD2 (5 bases). Germline V gives CDR1 SNHLY, CDR2 FYNNEI. Trimming shortened V by 0 bases and J by 7 bases, and 9 bases separated the two germline ends. The CDR3 runs to 13 residues. The CDR3 sequence: CASSEASRGTQYF. The DNA for the CDR3 is TGTGCCAGCAGTGAAGCAAGTCGGGGGACCCAGTACTTC.

A few counts support this clonotype. The chain recombines TRBV29-1 with TRBJ1-2, with no clear D. The germline V gene encodes CDR1 SQVTM and CDR2 ANQGSEA. The CDR3 is 12 amino acids. Trimming removed 3 bases from V and 8 bases from J, with 13 bases in between. CDR3 DNA sequence: TGCAGCGTTGATCGGGCAAAGGCAGGCTACACCTTC. This sequence encodes CSVDRAKAGYTF.